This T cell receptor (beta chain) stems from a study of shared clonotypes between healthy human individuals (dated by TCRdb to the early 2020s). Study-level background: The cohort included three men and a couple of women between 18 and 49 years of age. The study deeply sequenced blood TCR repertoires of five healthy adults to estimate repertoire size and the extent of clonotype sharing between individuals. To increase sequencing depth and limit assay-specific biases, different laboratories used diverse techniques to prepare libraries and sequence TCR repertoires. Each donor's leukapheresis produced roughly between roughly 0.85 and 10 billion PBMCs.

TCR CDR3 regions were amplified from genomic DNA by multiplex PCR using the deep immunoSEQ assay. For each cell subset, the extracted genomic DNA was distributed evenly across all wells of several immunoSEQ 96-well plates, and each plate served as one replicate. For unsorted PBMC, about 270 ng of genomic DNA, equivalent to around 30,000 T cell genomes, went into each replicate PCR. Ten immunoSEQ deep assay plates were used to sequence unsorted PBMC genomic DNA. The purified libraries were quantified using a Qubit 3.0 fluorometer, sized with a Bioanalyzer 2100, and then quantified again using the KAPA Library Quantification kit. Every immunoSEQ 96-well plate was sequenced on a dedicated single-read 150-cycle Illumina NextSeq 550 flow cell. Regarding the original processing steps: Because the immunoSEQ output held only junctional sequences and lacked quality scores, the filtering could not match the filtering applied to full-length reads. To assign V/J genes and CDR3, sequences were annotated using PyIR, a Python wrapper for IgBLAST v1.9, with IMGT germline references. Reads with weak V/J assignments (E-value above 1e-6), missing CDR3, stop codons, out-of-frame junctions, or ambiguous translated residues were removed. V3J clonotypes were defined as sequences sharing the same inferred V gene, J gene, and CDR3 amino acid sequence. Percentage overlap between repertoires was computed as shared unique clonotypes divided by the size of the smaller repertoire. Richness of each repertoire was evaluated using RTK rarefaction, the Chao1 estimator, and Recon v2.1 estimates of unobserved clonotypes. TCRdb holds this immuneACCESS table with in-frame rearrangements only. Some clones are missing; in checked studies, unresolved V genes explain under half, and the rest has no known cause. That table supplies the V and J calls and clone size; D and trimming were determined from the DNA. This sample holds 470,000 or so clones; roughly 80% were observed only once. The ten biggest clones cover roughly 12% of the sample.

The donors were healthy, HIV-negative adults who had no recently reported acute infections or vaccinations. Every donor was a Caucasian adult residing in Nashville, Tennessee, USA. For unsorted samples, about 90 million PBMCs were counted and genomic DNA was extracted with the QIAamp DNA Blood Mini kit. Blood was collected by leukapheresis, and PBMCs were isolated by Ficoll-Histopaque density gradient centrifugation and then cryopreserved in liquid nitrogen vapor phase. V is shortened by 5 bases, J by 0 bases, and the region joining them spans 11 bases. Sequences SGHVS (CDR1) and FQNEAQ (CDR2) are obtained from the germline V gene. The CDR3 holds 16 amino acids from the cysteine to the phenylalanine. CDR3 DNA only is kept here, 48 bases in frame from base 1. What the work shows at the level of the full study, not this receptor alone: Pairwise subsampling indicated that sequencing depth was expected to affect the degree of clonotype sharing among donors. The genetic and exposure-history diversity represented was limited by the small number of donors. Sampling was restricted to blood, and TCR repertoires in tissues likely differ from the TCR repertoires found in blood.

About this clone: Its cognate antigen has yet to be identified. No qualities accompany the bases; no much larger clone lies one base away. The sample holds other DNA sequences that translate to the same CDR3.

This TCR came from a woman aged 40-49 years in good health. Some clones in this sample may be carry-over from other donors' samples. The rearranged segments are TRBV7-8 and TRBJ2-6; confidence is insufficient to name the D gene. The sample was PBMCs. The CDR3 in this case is CASSRGSTSGANVLTF. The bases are TGTGCCAGCAGCCGTGGGTCTACCTCTGGGGCCAACGTCCTGACTTTC.